This T cell receptor beta chain was retrieved from a study of cytomegalovirus exposure and HLA in healthy donors. Whole-study context: Genetic ancestry analysis placed around four fifths of the 300 to 500 donors that were genotyped in the Caucasian-associated cluster. Whole-study results and caveats: The investigators catalogued 150 to 200 TCR beta chains as cytomegalovirus-associated.

Amplification used 60 Vbeta primers and 13 Jbeta primers. Repertoires were generated with immunoSEQ multiplex PCR, while TCRdb's copy carries only in-frame clones and drops some. This sample carries around 65,000 clones, 60% to 70% of them seen once, and the ten largest clones take around a sixth. In its sample, this clone was seen a few times. Its antigen is not known. V was cut by 5 bases and J by 0 bases, with 8 bases left in between. Germline CDR1 SGHKS, CDR2 YYEKEE (reference sequence). The CDR3 consists of 14 residues. The origin of this receptor is a man aged 40-55 years in good health and CMV-seropositive. Sequencing input: PBMCs. The gene calls are TRBV5-5 and TRBJ2-2; D gene uncertain. DNA for the CDR3: TGTGCCAGCAGTGCCAGGTCGAACACCGGGGAGCTGTTTTTT. Translating gives CASSARSNTGELFF.